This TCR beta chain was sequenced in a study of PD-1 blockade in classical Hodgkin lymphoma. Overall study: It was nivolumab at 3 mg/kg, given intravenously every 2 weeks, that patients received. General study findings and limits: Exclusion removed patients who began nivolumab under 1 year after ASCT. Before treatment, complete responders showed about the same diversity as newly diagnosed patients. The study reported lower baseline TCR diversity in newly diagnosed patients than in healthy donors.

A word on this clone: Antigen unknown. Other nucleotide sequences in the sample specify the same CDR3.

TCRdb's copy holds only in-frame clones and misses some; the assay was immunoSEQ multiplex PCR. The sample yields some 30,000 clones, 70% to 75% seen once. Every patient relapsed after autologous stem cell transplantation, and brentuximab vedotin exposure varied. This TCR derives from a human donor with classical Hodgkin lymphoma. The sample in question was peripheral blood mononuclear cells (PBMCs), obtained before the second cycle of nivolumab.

CDR3 sequence: CASSKFDGLGSTDTQYF. In DNA, the CDR3 is TGTGCCAGCAGCAAGTTTGACGGACTGGGGAGCACAGATACGCAGTATTTT. This chain connects TRBV7-9 to TRBJ2-3, with TRBD2 as a possible D gene (5 bases). Per germline, CDR1 SEHNR and CDR2 FQNEAQ (reference sequence). CDR3 length: 17 residues. V lost 5 bases, J lost 0 bases, and 18 bases lay in between.